Listed below are T cell receptor beta chains from one sample, sequenced in a study of identical twins. One entry per CDR3 protein, called by TCRdb with MiXCR from the 5' RACE reads. This table has 690,000 or so distinct CDR3 sequences, 8.6% appearing once. The same data also went into a second study, on yellow fever vaccine responses in identical twins.

The material sequenced was PBMCs. These TCRs come from a woman aged 18-35 years in good health. CDR3s include the opening cysteine and the closing phenylalanine or tryptophan. Each record gives: V gene, clone size, D gene, J gene, CDR3 DNA, CDR3 protein. D genes are given only for firm matches. Clone size is given for some rows only: seen once, a few or many times, or a class if the clone is expanded.

v_gene: TRBV7-9; abundance: .; d_gene: TRBD2; j_gene: TRBJ2-7; CDR3nt: TGTGCCAGCAGCCTAGGGACTAGCGGGATGGCCTACGAGCAGTACTTC; CDR3aa: CASSLGTSGMAYEQYF
v_gene: TRBV27; abundance: .; d_gene: .; j_gene: TRBJ1-6; CDR3nt: TGTGCCAGCAGTTTATACAGGGACCTCAGTGATCCCCTCCACTTT; CDR3aa: CASSLYRDLSDPLHF
v_gene: TRBV28; abundance: many; d_gene: .; j_gene: TRBJ2-1; CDR3nt: TGTGCCAGCAGTTTAGGTGTAGGCGGACCCTTTTCCCCCAATGAGCAGTTCTTC; CDR3aa: CASSLGVGGPFSPNEQFF
v_gene: TRBV14; abundance: .; d_gene: .; j_gene: TRBJ2-5; CDR3nt: TGTGCCAGCAGCCATTGGGGCCTAAGCCAAGAGACCCAGTACTTC; CDR3aa: CASSHWGLSQETQYF
v_gene: TRBV4-3; abundance: .; d_gene: TRBD2; j_gene: TRBJ2-2; CDR3nt: TGCGCCAGCAGCCAAGACTGGGCGGGAGGGGGCACCGGGGAGCTGTTTTTT; CDR3aa: CASSQDWAGGGTGELFF
v_gene: TRBV3-1; abundance: .; d_gene: .; j_gene: TRBJ2-1; CDR3nt: TGTGCCACCAGCCTAAGCGGAAGCTCCTACAATGAGCAGTTCTTC; CDR3aa: CATSLSGSSYNEQFF
v_gene: TRBV9; abundance: many; d_gene: TRBD1; j_gene: TRBJ2-1; CDR3nt: TGTGCCAGCAGCGGGGGACAGGGTGCCTTGGGTGAGCAGTTCTTC; CDR3aa: CASSGGQGALGEQFF
v_gene: TRBV2; abundance: .; d_gene: TRBD2; j_gene: TRBJ2-1; CDR3nt: TGTGCCAGCAGTGAAGCGGGCGGGGGGGCGGATGAGCAGTTCTTC; CDR3aa: CASSEAGGGADEQFF
v_gene: TRBV7-2; abundance: many; d_gene: .; j_gene: TRBJ2-3; CDR3nt: TGTGCCAGCAGCCAAGCTTTGGAGGTCCGCAGCACAGATACGCAGTATTTT; CDR3aa: CASSQALEVRSTDTQYF
v_gene: TRBV6-5; abundance: .; d_gene: .; j_gene: TRBJ2-1; CDR3nt: TGTGCCAGCAGTTACTCCTATGATCTTTCTGGGCGGCAGTTCTTC; CDR3aa: CASSYSYDLSGRQFF
v_gene: TRBV18; abundance: .; d_gene: .; j_gene: TRBJ2-5; CDR3nt: TGTGCCAGCTCGCCCGGGGCGCAAGAGACCCAGTACTTC; CDR3aa: CASSPGAQETQYF
v_gene: TRBV7-8; abundance: .; d_gene: TRBD1; j_gene: TRBJ2-3; CDR3nt: TGTGCCAGCAGCTCCGCTACCGGGACAGGTTCCACAGATACGCAGTATTTT; CDR3aa: CASSSATGTGSTDTQYF
v_gene: TRBV6-5; abundance: .; d_gene: .; j_gene: TRBJ2-5; CDR3nt: TGTGCCAGCAGTTACACGATGTCAGTGGCGCGAGAGACCCAGTACTTC; CDR3aa: CASSYTMSVARETQYF
v_gene: TRBV5-1; abundance: few; d_gene: TRBD1; j_gene: TRBJ2-7; CDR3nt: TGCGCCAGCAGCTTGGCGACAGGGGTCTACGAGCAGTACTTC; CDR3aa: CASSLATGVYEQYF
v_gene: TRBV29-1; abundance: many; d_gene: .; j_gene: TRBJ2-3; CDR3nt: TGCAGCGTCGATCGACTAGAAACGCAGTATTTT; CDR3aa: CSVDRLETQYF
v_gene: TRBV5-1; abundance: few; d_gene: .; j_gene: TRBJ1-3; CDR3nt: TGCGCCAGCATAATAAGGAACCGGAGAAACACCATATATTTT; CDR3aa: CASIIRNRRNTIYF
v_gene: TRBV3-1; abundance: many; d_gene: .; j_gene: TRBJ2-5; CDR3nt: TGTGCCAGCAGTTCCCTCGAGGCGGGGACCCAGTACTTC; CDR3aa: CASSSLEAGTQYF
v_gene: TRBV20-1; abundance: .; d_gene: .; j_gene: TRBJ1-2; CDR3nt: TGCAGTGCTAGAGATCGGGAGACGGAAACGTATGGCTACACCTTC; CDR3aa: CSARDRETETYGYTF
v_gene: TRBV28; abundance: few; d_gene: .; j_gene: TRBJ2-1; CDR3nt: TGTGCCAGCAGTCCACAGGGTGGGCTAGTAGACAATGAGCAGTTCTTC; CDR3aa: CASSPQGGLVDNEQFF
v_gene: TRBV25-1; abundance: few; d_gene: .; j_gene: TRBJ1-5; CDR3nt: TGTGCCAGCAGTCATCAGGGGAATCAGCCCCAGCATTTT; CDR3aa: CASSHQGNQPQHF
v_gene: TRBV5-1; abundance: few; d_gene: TRBD1; j_gene: TRBJ1-1; CDR3nt: TGCGCCAGCAGCGTGGCTTCGACAGGGCTCACTGAAGCTTTCTTT; CDR3aa: CASSVASTGLTEAFF
v_gene: TRBV20-1; abundance: few; d_gene: TRBD1; j_gene: TRBJ2-7; CDR3nt: TGCAGTGTTTCGGGACAGGCTTCCTACGAGCAGTACTTC; CDR3aa: CSVSGQASYEQYF
v_gene: TRBV5-4; abundance: few; d_gene: .; j_gene: TRBJ2-7; CDR3nt: TGTGCCAGCAGCTTGGTGGGGGCCACACCCTCCTACGAGCAGTACTTC; CDR3aa: CASSLVGATPSYEQYF
v_gene: TRBV7-2; abundance: few; d_gene: .; j_gene: TRBJ1-1; CDR3nt: TGTGCCAGCAGCTTAGGTATCAGTATCTCGGGAGCTTTCTTT; CDR3aa: CASSLGISISGAFF
v_gene: TRBV20-1; abundance: .; d_gene: TRBD2; j_gene: TRBJ2-1; CDR3nt: TGCAGTGCTAGAAACCTAGCGGGCAGCTCCTACAATGAGCAGTTCTTC; CDR3aa: CSARNLAGSSYNEQFF
v_gene: TRBV20-1; abundance: .; d_gene: TRBD1; j_gene: TRBJ2-5; CDR3nt: TGCAGTGCCTGGGACAGCCCCGAGACCCAGTACTTC; CDR3aa: CSAWDSPETQYF
v_gene: TRBV6-5; abundance: many; d_gene: TRBD1; j_gene: TRBJ1-3; CDR3nt: TGTGCCAGCAGTTTCGACAGGGTATCAGGAAACACCATATATTTT; CDR3aa: CASSFDRVSGNTIYF
v_gene: TRBV6-2/TRBV6-3; abundance: .; d_gene: TRBD2; j_gene: TRBJ2-2; CDR3nt: TGTGCCAGCAGTGGTCAGACTAGCGGAGTTACCACCGGGGAGCTGTTTTTT; CDR3aa: CASSGQTSGVTTGELFF
v_gene: TRBV5-6; abundance: .; d_gene: .; j_gene: TRBJ2-5; CDR3nt: TGTGCCAGCAGCTTGTACAGTACTGCAGGGGTTGAACAAGAGACCCAGTACTTC; CDR3aa: CASSLYSTAGVEQETQYF
v_gene: TRBV15; abundance: .; d_gene: TRBD1; j_gene: TRBJ1-2; CDR3nt: TGTGCCACCAGCAGAGCTTTATATGTGGGACAGGGAGAATATGGCTACACCTTC; CDR3aa: CATSRALYVGQGEYGYTF
v_gene: TRBV6-2/TRBV6-3; abundance: few; d_gene: .; j_gene: TRBJ2-7; CDR3nt: TGTGCCAGCAGTTACCCCTGGGGAACTTACTCCTACGAGCAGTACTTC; CDR3aa: CASSYPWGTYSYEQYF
v_gene: TRBV6-5; abundance: few; d_gene: TRBD2; j_gene: TRBJ2-1; CDR3nt: TGTGCCAGCAGTTACTCCTTTGAGCGGGAGGCGTACAATGAGCAGTTCTTC; CDR3aa: CASSYSFEREAYNEQFF
v_gene: TRBV20-1; abundance: many; d_gene: .; j_gene: TRBJ1-1; CDR3nt: TGCAGTGCTAGATATGGTGACAGCTACACTGAAGCTTTCTTT; CDR3aa: CSARYGDSYTEAFF
v_gene: TRBV2; abundance: few; d_gene: .; j_gene: TRBJ2-1; CDR3nt: TGTGCCAGCAGTGAAGGTCCCCCCGGACGCTACAATGAGCAGTTCTTC; CDR3aa: CASSEGPPGRYNEQFF
v_gene: TRBV6-6; abundance: many; d_gene: .; j_gene: TRBJ2-7; CDR3nt: TGTGCCAGCAGTTACACCCAAGGAGAGCAGTACTTC; CDR3aa: CASSYTQGEQYF
v_gene: TRBV20-1; abundance: .; d_gene: .; j_gene: TRBJ2-5; CDR3nt: TGCAGTGCTAGAGAAACAGGGTTGGTGACCCAGTACTTC; CDR3aa: CSARETGLVTQYF
v_gene: TRBV14; abundance: few; d_gene: TRBD1; j_gene: TRBJ2-3; CDR3nt: TGTGCCAGCACTCCCGGACAGGGAAGCACAGATACGCAGTATTTT; CDR3aa: CASTPGQGSTDTQYF
v_gene: TRBV30; abundance: .; d_gene: .; j_gene: TRBJ2-1; CDR3nt: TGTGCCTGGAGTGTATACAATGAGCAGTTCTTC; CDR3aa: CAWSVYNEQFF
v_gene: TRBV6-1; abundance: few; d_gene: .; j_gene: TRBJ1-2; CDR3nt: TGTGCCAGCAGTCCGGCAGGGATCGGAGGGAACTATGGCTACACCTTC; CDR3aa: CASSPAGIGGNYGYTF
v_gene: TRBV15; abundance: .; d_gene: TRBD1; j_gene: TRBJ2-7; CDR3nt: TGTGCCACCGCAATTCAGACAGGGTCGGTCTACGAGCAGTACTTC; CDR3aa: CATAIQTGSVYEQYF